This T cell receptor (beta chain) came from a study of brain metastases from non-small cell lung cancer. The study's findings and limits: Expanded T-cell clones appeared in roughly 70% of brain metastases over primaries. Brain metastases shared most TCR repertoire with primaries, with sparse T cells. T-cell infiltration was lower in brain metastases than primaries (P < 0.001).

With respect to this clone: Its antigen remains unidentified.

The method was immunoSEQ multiplex PCR; TCRdb's version includes in-frame clones alone and lacks a portion of them. The sample has 5,000 or so clones, 65% to 90% seen once. In germline, CDR1 is MDHEN, CDR2 SYDVKM. The V gene lost 10 bases and the J gene lost 2 bases, with 11 bases spanning the gap. This CDR3 comprises 13 residues. The clonotype comes from a donor at least 40 years old with non-small cell lung cancer. J is TRBJ2-2 and V is TRBV28; no firm D call. The sample comprised primary lung tumor tissue. The DNA of the CDR3 is TGTGCCACGAGCGCCCCAAACACCGGGGAGCTGTTTTTT. Protein sequence: CATSAPNTGELFF.